The clone carrying this T cell receptor (beta chain) was picked up many times. One entry per CDR3 protein, called by TCRdb with MiXCR from the 5' RACE reads. The data show approximately 150,000 distinct CDR3 sequences, roughly 15% seen once. This sample stems from a study of T-cell memory formation after mild COVID-19. V dropped 2 bases and J dropped 0 bases, with 13 bases sitting between them. Germline-derived CDR1 and CDR2 are SGHTA and FQGTGA. The CDR3 runs 16 residues. V gene TRBV7-3 combines with J gene TRBJ2-5, with D uncertain. This sequence originates from an adult woman who had mild COVID-19 (a few samples of this study predate the infection). Cell type and time point are not known. The source material was PBMCs or a T cell subset sorted from them (not recorded which). The CDR3 region has the DNA TGTGCCAGCAGCTTATCCGGCCCGACGGACCAAGAGACCCAGTACTTC. Residues: CASSLSGPTDQETQYF.